A selection of T cell receptor beta chains follows, all from one sample in a study of brain metastases from non-small cell lung cancer. Clones were sequenced by immunoSEQ multiplex PCR, and TCRdb holds only the in-frame ones, with some missing. The profile shows more than 250 clones, around 91% of them singletons. Specimen: tumor-adjacent normal tissue. The receptors come from a donor aged 40 or over with non-small cell lung cancer. CDR3s include the opening cysteine and the closing phenylalanine or tryptophan. The D gene is left open where the match is weak. Some rows have no size entry. The others give once, few or many, or a class for an expanded clone.

cdr3_length	v_call	j_call	clone_size	d_call	cdr3_nt	cdr3_aa
16	TRBV10-2	TRBJ2-7	.	.	TGCGCCAGCAGCCCCCGGGAGACCCGCCGGGGTTACGAGCAGTACTTC	CASSPRETRRGYEQYF
17	TRBV15	TRBJ1-2	.	.	TGTGCCACCAGCAGCGATCAGGTGGCAGGGCTTATTGATGGCTACACCTTC	CATSSDQVAGLIDGYTF
16	TRBV7-6	TRBJ2-5	.	TRBD2	TGTGCCAGCAGCTTACGGGGCTTAGCGGGGGATCAGACCCAGTACTTC	CASSLRGLAGDQTQYF
13	TRBV6-4	TRBJ1-1	.	.	TGTGCCAGCAGTGAGAAGTCGAACACTGAAGCTTTCTTT	CASSEKSNTEAFF
15	TRBV5-4	TRBJ2-1	.	TRBD2	TGTGCCAGCAGCTTCTCGGGGGGAGCCTACAATGAGCAGTTCTTC	CASSFSGGAYNEQFF
14	TRBV18	TRBJ1-3	.	.	TGTGCCAGCTCACCAGGCAGGGCTGGAAACACCATATATTTT	CASSPGRAGNTIYF
16	TRBV18	TRBJ1-1	.	.	TGTGCCAGCTCACCTCGCGGGGTATCCCTGAACACTGAAGCTTTCTTT	CASSPRGVSLNTEAFF
13	TRBV14	TRBJ1-2	.	.	TGTGCCAGCAGCCGGGCAGGGGTGCATGGCTACACCTTC	CASSRAGVHGYTF
13	TRBV12-3/TRBV12-4	TRBJ2-7	.	.	TGTGCCAGCAGTCGGGGGGCGGGTTACGAGCAGTACTTC	CASSRGAGYEQYF
16	TRBV18	TRBJ1-2	.	.	TGTGCCAGCTCACCGCTCCCCACCCCGGAGCACTATGGCTACACCTTC	CASSPLPTPEHYGYTF
13	TRBV29-1	TRBJ1-2	.	TRBD1	TGCAGCGCGGAACAGGGGCTGGCCTATGGCTACACCTTC	CSAEQGLAYGYTF
16	TRBV9	TRBJ2-3	few	TRBD2	TGTGCCAGCAGTGGCGGGACTAGCGGCTTGACAGATACGCAGTATTTT	CASSGGTSGLTDTQYF
12	TRBV27	TRBJ2-1	.	.	TGTGCCAGCAGTTTCTCGAAGAATGAGCAGTTCTTC	CASSFSKNEQFF
16	TRBV7-3	TRBJ2-2	.	TRBD1	TGTGCCAGCAGCTCTCGACAGGGAAAGGACACCGGGGAGCTGTTTTTT	CASSSRQGKDTGELFF
15	TRBV24-1	TRBJ2-1	.	.	TGTGCCACCAGTGATTTGGCCGAAAACTACAATGAGCAGTTCTTC	CATSDLAENYNEQFF
14	TRBV6-6	TRBJ1-1	.	TRBD1	TGTGCCAGCAGACCGTACCTCGGACAGGGGGAAGCTTTCTTT	CASRPYLGQGEAFF
16	TRBV16	TRBJ2-2	.	TRBD1	TGTGCCAGCAGCTCCGGGACAGGGGTTAACACCGGGGAGCTGTTTTTT	CASSSGTGVNTGELFF
13	TRBV27	TRBJ2-1	.	.	TGTGCCAGCAGTTCCGGTCTGAACAATGAGCAGTTCTTC	CASSSGLNNEQFF
13	TRBV12-3/TRBV12-4	TRBJ1-5	.	TRBD1	TGTGCCAGCAGGGGGACAGTCAATCAGCCCCAGCATTTT	CASRGTVNQPQHF
15	TRBV5-1	TRBJ2-1	.	TRBD2	TGCGCCAGCAGCGAAGGGACTAGCGGATACAATGAGCAGTTCTTC	CASSEGTSGYNEQFF
14	TRBV2	TRBJ2-7	.	.	TGTGCCAGCAGTGAACAGGGGCCCTCCTACGAGCAGTACTTC	CASSEQGPSYEQYF
18	TRBV6-9	TRBJ2-1	.	.	TGTGCCAGCATCGCCGGGGGCCCTACTAGGTGGACGCCTCATGAGCAGTTCTTC	CASIAGGPTRWTPHEQFF
13	TRBV7-3	TRBJ1-1	.	.	TGTGCCAGCAGCTTGCAACCGGGACTTGGGGCTTTCTTT	CASSLQPGLGAFF
15	TRBV28	TRBJ1-1	.	.	TGTGCCAGCAGTTCGGGACAAGCCTCCCACACTGAAGCTTTCTTT	CASSSGQASHTEAFF